These T cell receptor beta chains were read from a single sample in a study of cytotoxic CD8 clonotypes in ibrutinib-treated CLL. Repertoires were generated with immunoSEQ multiplex PCR, while TCRdb's copy carries only in-frame clones and drops some. Here the sample spans under 300,000 clones, 65% to 85% being singletons. This specimen was PBMCs, taken at disease progression, from a patient treated with ibrutinib. The receptors come from a human donor with chronic lymphocytic leukemia. CDR3s include the opening cysteine and the closing phenylalanine or tryptophan. A D gene is named only where the DNA matches it firmly. A row's size may be missing; if present it is once, few, many or a size class.

v_call: TRBV11-2; d_call: NA; j_call: TRBJ1-2; clone_size: few; cdr3_nt: TGTGCCAGCAGCTTAGAGACAGCCTTTGACTATGGCTACACCTTC; cdr3_aa: CASSLETAFDYGYTF
v_call: TRBV6-6; d_call: NA; j_call: TRBJ2-7; clone_size: few; cdr3_nt: TGTGCCAGCAGTTACTCGATTTGGGGAGACGAGCAGTACTTC; cdr3_aa: CASSYSIWGDEQYF
v_call: TRBV2; d_call: NA; j_call: TRBJ1-2; clone_size: NA; cdr3_nt: TGTGCCAGCAGTTTAGACACCAACTATGGCTACACCTTC; cdr3_aa: CASSLDTNYGYTF
v_call: TRBV5-1; d_call: TRBD1; j_call: TRBJ2-5; clone_size: NA; cdr3_nt: TGCGCCAGCAGCCCCTGGACAGGCGAGGAGACCCAGTACTTC; cdr3_aa: CASSPWTGEETQYF
v_call: TRBV27; d_call: NA; j_call: TRBJ2-7; clone_size: NA; cdr3_nt: TGTGCCAGCAGTTTCAACAGGGTCTCCTACGAGCAGTACTTC; cdr3_aa: CASSFNRVSYEQYF
v_call: TRBV11-2; d_call: NA; j_call: TRBJ2-1; clone_size: NA; cdr3_nt: TGTGCCAGCCGAACCAGGGACTGGCACAATGAGCAGTTCTTC; cdr3_aa: CASRTRDWHNEQFF
v_call: TRBV28; d_call: NA; j_call: TRBJ1-4; clone_size: NA; cdr3_nt: TGTGCCAGCAGAGACCGAGTGCGGGGGGAAAAACTGTTTTTT; cdr3_aa: CASRDRVRGEKLFF
v_call: TRBV6-6; d_call: NA; j_call: TRBJ2-7; clone_size: NA; cdr3_nt: TGTGCCACTCAGACAAATCCCTACGAGCAGTACTTC; cdr3_aa: CATQTNPYEQYF
v_call: TRBV28; d_call: NA; j_call: TRBJ1-5; clone_size: NA; cdr3_nt: TGTGCCAGCAGAACCCGGTTCGATTCCAAGGGCAATCAGCCCCAGCATTTT; cdr3_aa: CASRTRFDSKGNQPQHF
v_call: TRBV11-2; d_call: TRBD2; j_call: TRBJ2-5; clone_size: NA; cdr3_nt: TGTGCCAGCAGCTTAGATGGGACTAGCGGGATCAAAGAGACCCAGTACTTC; cdr3_aa: CASSLDGTSGIKETQYF
v_call: TRBV7-6; d_call: TRBD2; j_call: TRBJ2-3; clone_size: NA; cdr3_nt: TGTGCCAGCAGCCTGGGACTAGGGGGCACAGATACGCAGTATTTT; cdr3_aa: CASSLGLGGTDTQYF
v_call: TRBV6-6; d_call: TRBD1; j_call: TRBJ2-7; clone_size: NA; cdr3_nt: TGTGCCAGCAGGACACAGGGGTTCCTATACGAGCAGTACTTC; cdr3_aa: CASRTQGFLYEQYF
v_call: TRBV23-1; d_call: NA; j_call: TRBJ2-7; clone_size: NA; cdr3_nt: TGCGCCAGCAGTCAGTTCGACCGGGACAACTACGAGCAGTACTTC; cdr3_aa: CASSQFDRDNYEQYF
v_call: TRBV2; d_call: NA; j_call: TRBJ2-7; clone_size: few; cdr3_nt: TGTGCCAGCAGTCTTGGATGGGGCTACGAGCAGTACTTC; cdr3_aa: CASSLGWGYEQYF
v_call: TRBV5-1; d_call: NA; j_call: TRBJ2-3; clone_size: NA; cdr3_nt: TGCGCCAGCAGCTTGGGGGCAGGGTTACCAGATACGCAGTATTTT; cdr3_aa: CASSLGAGLPDTQYF
v_call: TRBV2; d_call: NA; j_call: TRBJ1-1; clone_size: NA; cdr3_nt: TGTGCCATTCACCTTCGAGGAACTGAAGCTTTCTTT; cdr3_aa: CAIHLRGTEAFF
v_call: TRBV9; d_call: TRBD2; j_call: TRBJ2-1; clone_size: few; cdr3_nt: TGTGCCAGCAGCGTAGTTGGCGGGAGGGCCAATGAGCAGTTCTTC; cdr3_aa: CASSVVGGRANEQFF
v_call: TRBV6-5; d_call: TRBD1; j_call: TRBJ2-7; clone_size: NA; cdr3_nt: TGTGCCACTGACAGGGACTACGAGCAGTACTTC; cdr3_aa: CATDRDYEQYF
v_call: TRBV29-1; d_call: NA; j_call: TRBJ1-3; clone_size: NA; cdr3_nt: TGCAGCGTTGAGGAGGAGGAAAACACCATATATTTT; cdr3_aa: CSVEEEENTIYF
v_call: TRBV10-2; d_call: NA; j_call: TRBJ2-7; clone_size: NA; cdr3_nt: TGCGCCAGCAGCTCCACAGGGAACGAGCAGTACTTC; cdr3_aa: CASSSTGNEQYF
v_call: TRBV12-5; d_call: NA; j_call: TRBJ2-2; clone_size: NA; cdr3_nt: TGTGCTAGTGGACCGGACACTAACACCGGGGAGCTGTTTTTT; cdr3_aa: CASGPDTNTGELFF
v_call: TRBV19; d_call: NA; j_call: TRBJ2-7; clone_size: NA; cdr3_nt: TGTGCCAGTAGTCCACCGGGACAGCGGGTCCCTTACGAGCAGTACTTC; cdr3_aa: CASSPPGQRVPYEQYF
v_call: TRBV6-4; d_call: TRBD1; j_call: TRBJ2-7; clone_size: NA; cdr3_nt: TGTGCCAGCAGTGGGGACAGAGCTGCCTACGAGCAGTACTTC; cdr3_aa: CASSGDRAAYEQYF
v_call: TRBV27; d_call: TRBD1; j_call: TRBJ2-4; clone_size: once; cdr3_nt: TGTGCCAGCAGTCACCGACAGGGTGGTGACATTCAGTACTTC; cdr3_aa: CASSHRQGGDIQYF
v_call: TRBV19; d_call: TRBD1; j_call: TRBJ1-2; clone_size: NA; cdr3_nt: TGTGCCAGTATCATTTCGGGACAGGCGAACTATGGCTACACCTTC; cdr3_aa: CASIISGQANYGYTF
v_call: TRBV6-5; d_call: TRBD1; j_call: TRBJ2-3; clone_size: NA; cdr3_nt: TGTGCCAGCAGTTCACCCCGGGACAGGGGAACAGATACGCAGTATTTT; cdr3_aa: CASSSPRDRGTDTQYF
v_call: TRBV28; d_call: TRBD2; j_call: TRBJ2-1; clone_size: NA; cdr3_nt: TGTGCCAGCAGAGTTCCCGATGTCGACTACAGCGGGAGCAATGAGCAGTTCTTC; cdr3_aa: CASRVPDVDYSGSNEQFF
v_call: TRBV19; d_call: NA; j_call: TRBJ2-3; clone_size: NA; cdr3_nt: TGTGCCAGTAGCGTACCCGGGCTCAACACAGATACGCAGTATTTT; cdr3_aa: CASSVPGLNTDTQYF
v_call: TRBV29-1; d_call: TRBD2; j_call: TRBJ2-1; clone_size: NA; cdr3_nt: TGCAGCGACCACGTGGGACTAGCTGTCGATGAGCAGTTCTTC; cdr3_aa: CSDHVGLAVDEQFF
v_call: TRBV20-1; d_call: TRBD1; j_call: TRBJ2-5; clone_size: NA; cdr3_nt: TGCAGTGGCGGACAGGAAGAGACCCAGTACTTC; cdr3_aa: CSGGQEETQYF
v_call: TRBV2; d_call: TRBD1; j_call: TRBJ1-2; clone_size: once; cdr3_nt: TGTGCCAGCAGTCGGGACAGGGGCTTTGGTGGCTACACCTTC; cdr3_aa: CASSRDRGFGGYTF
v_call: TRBV12-5; d_call: NA; j_call: TRBJ2-5; clone_size: NA; cdr3_nt: TGTGCTAGTGGTTTGGCCCAAACCAGGGGACCGCCGGAGACCCAGTACTTC; cdr3_aa: CASGLAQTRGPPETQYF
v_call: TRBV6-1; d_call: NA; j_call: TRBJ1-2; clone_size: once; cdr3_nt: TGTGCCAGCAGTGAGGGCCGGGCTAACTATGGCTACACCTTC; cdr3_aa: CASSEGRANYGYTF
v_call: TRBV19; d_call: TRBD2; j_call: TRBJ2-7; clone_size: NA; cdr3_nt: TGTGCCAGTAGTATAGTCCTTACCGGGACTAGCGGGAGCTACGAGCAGTACTTC; cdr3_aa: CASSIVLTGTSGSYEQYF
v_call: TRBV19; d_call: NA; j_call: TRBJ2-7; clone_size: NA; cdr3_nt: TGTGCCAGTAGTATGCACGTGGCCTACGAGCAGTACTTC; cdr3_aa: CASSMHVAYEQYF
v_call: TRBV20-1; d_call: NA; j_call: TRBJ1-3; clone_size: NA; cdr3_nt: TGCAGTGCCAAGGACCTGGGCACCATATATTTT; cdr3_aa: CSAKDLGTIYF
v_call: TRBV29-1; d_call: NA; j_call: TRBJ1-1; clone_size: NA; cdr3_nt: TGCAGCGTTCGGGGGTTGGCTGAAGCTTTCTTT; cdr3_aa: CSVRGLAEAFF
v_call: TRBV9; d_call: NA; j_call: TRBJ2-3; clone_size: few; cdr3_nt: TGTGCCAGCAGTCGCGGGTACCTCACAGATACGCAGTATTTT; cdr3_aa: CASSRGYLTDTQYF
v_call: TRBV9; d_call: NA; j_call: TRBJ2-5; clone_size: once; cdr3_nt: TGTGCCAGCAGCGTAGCTCCCACGTTGGAGACCCAGTACTTC; cdr3_aa: CASSVAPTLETQYF
v_call: TRBV9; d_call: NA; j_call: TRBJ2-2; clone_size: NA; cdr3_nt: TGTGCCAGCAGCGGTATATTTGCGACCGGGGAGCTGTTTTTT; cdr3_aa: CASSGIFATGELFF